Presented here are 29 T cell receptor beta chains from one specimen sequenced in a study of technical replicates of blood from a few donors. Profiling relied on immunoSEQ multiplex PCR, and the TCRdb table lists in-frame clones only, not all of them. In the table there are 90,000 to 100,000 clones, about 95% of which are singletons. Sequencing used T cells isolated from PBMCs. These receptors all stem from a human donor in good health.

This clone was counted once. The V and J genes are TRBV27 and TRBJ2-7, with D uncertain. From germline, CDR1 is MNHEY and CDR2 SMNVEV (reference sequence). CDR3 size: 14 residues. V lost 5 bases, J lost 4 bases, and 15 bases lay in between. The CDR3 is CASSMRKPGYEQYF. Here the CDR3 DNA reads TGTGCCAGCAGTATGCGCAAACCCGGTTACGAGCAGTACTTC.

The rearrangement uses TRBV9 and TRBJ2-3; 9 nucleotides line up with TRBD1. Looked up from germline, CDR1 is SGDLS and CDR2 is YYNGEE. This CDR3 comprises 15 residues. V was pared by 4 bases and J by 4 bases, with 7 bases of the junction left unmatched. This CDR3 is CASSTGTGIPDTQYF. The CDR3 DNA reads TGTGCCAGCAGCACTGGGACAGGGATCCCAGATACGCAGTATTTT.

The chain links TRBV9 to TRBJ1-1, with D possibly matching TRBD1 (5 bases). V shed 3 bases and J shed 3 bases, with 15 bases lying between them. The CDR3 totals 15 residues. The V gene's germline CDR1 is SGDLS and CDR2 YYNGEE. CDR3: CASSASGGWDTEAFF. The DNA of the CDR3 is TGTGCCAGCAGCGCCTCCGGGGGGTGGGACACTGAAGCTTTCTTT.

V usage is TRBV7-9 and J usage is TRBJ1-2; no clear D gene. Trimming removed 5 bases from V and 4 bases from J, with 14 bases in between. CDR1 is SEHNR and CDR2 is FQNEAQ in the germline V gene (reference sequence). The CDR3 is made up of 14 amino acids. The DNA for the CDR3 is TGTGCCAGCAGCCCCGTGGCGGTCTCCTATGGCTACACCTTC. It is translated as CASSPVAVSYGYTF.

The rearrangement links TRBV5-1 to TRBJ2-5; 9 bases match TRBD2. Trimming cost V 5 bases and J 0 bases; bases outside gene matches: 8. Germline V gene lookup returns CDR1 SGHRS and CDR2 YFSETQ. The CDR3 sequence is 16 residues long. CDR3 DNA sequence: TGCGCCAGCAGGTCCGGGACTAGCTGGTACCAAGAGACCCAGTACTTC. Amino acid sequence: CASRSGTSWYQETQYF.

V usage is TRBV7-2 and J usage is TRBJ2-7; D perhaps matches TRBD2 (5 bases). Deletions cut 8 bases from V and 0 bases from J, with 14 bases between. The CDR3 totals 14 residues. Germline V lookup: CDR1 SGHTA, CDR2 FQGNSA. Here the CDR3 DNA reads TGTGCCAGCCGACCCGGGCGGGCCTCCTACGAGCAGTACTTC. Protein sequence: CASRPGRASYEQYF.

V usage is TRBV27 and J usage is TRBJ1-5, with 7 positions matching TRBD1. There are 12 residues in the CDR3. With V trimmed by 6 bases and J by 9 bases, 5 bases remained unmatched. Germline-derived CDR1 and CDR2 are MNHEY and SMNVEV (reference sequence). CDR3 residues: CASRTGTRPQHF. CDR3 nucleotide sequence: TGTGCCAGCAGGACAGGGACGCGGCCCCAGCATTTT.

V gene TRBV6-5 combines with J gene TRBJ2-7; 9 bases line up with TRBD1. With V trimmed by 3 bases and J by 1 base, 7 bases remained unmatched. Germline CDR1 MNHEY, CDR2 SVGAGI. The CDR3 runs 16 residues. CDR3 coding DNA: TGTGCCAGCAGTTATTTAGGGACAGGGACTTCCTACGAGCAGTACTTC. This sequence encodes CASSYLGTGTSYEQYF.

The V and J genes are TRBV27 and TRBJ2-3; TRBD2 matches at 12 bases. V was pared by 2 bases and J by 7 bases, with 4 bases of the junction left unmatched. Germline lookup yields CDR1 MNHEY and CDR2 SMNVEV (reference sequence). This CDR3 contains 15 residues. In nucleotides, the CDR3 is TGTGCCAGCAGTTTACATACTAGCGGGGGGAATACGCAGTATTTT. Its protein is CASSLHTSGGNTQYF.

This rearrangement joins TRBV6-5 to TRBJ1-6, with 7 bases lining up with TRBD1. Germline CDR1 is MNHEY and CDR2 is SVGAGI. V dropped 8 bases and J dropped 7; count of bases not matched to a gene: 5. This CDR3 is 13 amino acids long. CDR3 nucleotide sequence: TGTGCCAGCTATGGACAGGCGAATTCACCCCTCCACTTT. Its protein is CASYGQANSPLHF.

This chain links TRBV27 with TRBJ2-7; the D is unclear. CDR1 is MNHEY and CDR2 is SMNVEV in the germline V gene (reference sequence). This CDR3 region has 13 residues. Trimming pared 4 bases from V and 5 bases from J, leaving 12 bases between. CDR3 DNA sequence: TGTGCCAGCAGTTATTCGACTCGCGACGAGCAGTACTTC. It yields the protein CASSYSTRDEQYF.

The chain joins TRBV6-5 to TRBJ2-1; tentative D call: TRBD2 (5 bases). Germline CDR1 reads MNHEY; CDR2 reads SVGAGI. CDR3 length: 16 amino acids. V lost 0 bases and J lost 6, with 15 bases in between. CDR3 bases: TGTGCCAGCAGTTACTCGAGCCGGGCGGGTATCAATGAGCAGTTCTTC. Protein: CASSYSSRAGINEQFF.

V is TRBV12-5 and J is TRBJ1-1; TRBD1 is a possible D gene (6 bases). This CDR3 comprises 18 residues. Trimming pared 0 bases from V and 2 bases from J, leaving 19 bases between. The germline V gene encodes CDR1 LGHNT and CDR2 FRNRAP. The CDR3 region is CASGLVLSGTYGNTEAFF. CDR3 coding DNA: TGTGCTAGTGGTTTGGTCCTTTCCGGGACATATGGAAACACTGAAGCTTTCTTT.

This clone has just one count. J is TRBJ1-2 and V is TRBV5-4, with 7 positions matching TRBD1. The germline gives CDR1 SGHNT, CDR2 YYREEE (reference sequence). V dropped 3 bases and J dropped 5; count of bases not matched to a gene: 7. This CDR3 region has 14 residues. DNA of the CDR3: TGTGCCAGCAGCTGGGGGACAGAATTTTATGGCTACACCTTC. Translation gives CASSWGTEFYGYTF.

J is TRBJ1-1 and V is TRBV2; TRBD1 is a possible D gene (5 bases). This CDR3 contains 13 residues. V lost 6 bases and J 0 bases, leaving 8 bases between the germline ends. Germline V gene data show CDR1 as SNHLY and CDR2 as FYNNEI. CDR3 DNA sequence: TGTGCCAGCAGGGACACAATGAACACTGAAGCTTTCTTT. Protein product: CASRDTMNTEAFF.

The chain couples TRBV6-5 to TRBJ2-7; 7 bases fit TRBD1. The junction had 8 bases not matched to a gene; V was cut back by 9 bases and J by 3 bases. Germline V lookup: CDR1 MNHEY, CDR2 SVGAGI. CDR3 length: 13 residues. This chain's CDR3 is CASNKGQLYEQYF. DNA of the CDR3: TGTGCCAGTAATAAGGGACAGCTCTACGAGCAGTACTTC.

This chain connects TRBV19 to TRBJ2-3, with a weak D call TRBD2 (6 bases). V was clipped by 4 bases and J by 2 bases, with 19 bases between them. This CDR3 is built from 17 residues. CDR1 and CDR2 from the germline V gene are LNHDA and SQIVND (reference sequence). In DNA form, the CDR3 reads TGTGCCAGTAGTACCCCCGAGTGGGAGGCTCCCACAGATACGCAGTATTTT. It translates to CASSTPEWEAPTDTQYF.

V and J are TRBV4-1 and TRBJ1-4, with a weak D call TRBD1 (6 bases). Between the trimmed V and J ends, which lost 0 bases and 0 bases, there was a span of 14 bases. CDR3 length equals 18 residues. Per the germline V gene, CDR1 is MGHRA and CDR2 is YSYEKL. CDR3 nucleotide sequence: TGCGCCAGCAGCCAAGACCGGGACACCTACGCAACTAATGAAAAACTGTTTTTT. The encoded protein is CASSQDRDTYATNEKLFF.

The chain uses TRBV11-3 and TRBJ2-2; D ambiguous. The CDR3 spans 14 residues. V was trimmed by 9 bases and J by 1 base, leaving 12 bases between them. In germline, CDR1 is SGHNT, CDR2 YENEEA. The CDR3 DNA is TGTGCCAGGGCCCCCAACAGGAACACCGGGGAGCTGTTTTTT. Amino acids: CARAPNRNTGELFF.

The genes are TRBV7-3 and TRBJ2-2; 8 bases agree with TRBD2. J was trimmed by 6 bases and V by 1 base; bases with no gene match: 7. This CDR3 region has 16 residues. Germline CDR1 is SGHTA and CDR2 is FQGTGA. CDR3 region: CASSLRKREIPGELFF. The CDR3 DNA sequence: TGTGCCAGCAGCTTAAGGAAGCGGGAGATCCCCGGGGAGCTGTTTTTT.

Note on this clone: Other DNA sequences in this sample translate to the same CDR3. The DNA of the CDR3 is TGCGCCAGCAGCCTGGGCGGACAGGGACGCCAGCCCCAGCATTTT. It yields the protein CASSLGGQGRQPQHF. The V call is TRBV5-1, the J call TRBJ1-5, with 8 positions matching TRBD1. CDR3 length equals 15 residues. CDR1 is SGHRS, CDR2 YFSETQ, per germline. J was trimmed by 7 bases and V by 4 bases; bases with no gene match: 10.

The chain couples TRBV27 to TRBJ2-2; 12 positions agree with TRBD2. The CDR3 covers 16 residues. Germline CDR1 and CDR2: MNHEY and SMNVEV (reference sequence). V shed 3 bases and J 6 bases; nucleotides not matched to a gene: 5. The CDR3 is CASSLGLAGGPGELFF. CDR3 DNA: TGTGCCAGCAGTTTGGGGCTAGCGGGAGGGCCCGGGGAGCTGTTTTTT.

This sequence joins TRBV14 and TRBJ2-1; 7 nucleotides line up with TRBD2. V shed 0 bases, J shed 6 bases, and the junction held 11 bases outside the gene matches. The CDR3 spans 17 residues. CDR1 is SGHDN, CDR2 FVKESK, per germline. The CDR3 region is CASSQERESWFGNEQFF. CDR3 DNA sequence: TGTGCCAGCAGCCAAGAGCGGGAGAGTTGGTTCGGCAATGAGCAGTTCTTC. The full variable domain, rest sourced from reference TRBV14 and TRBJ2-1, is EAGVTQFPSHSVIEKGQTVTLRCDPISGHDNLYWYRRVMGKEIKFLLHFVKESKQDESGMPNNRFLAERTGGTYSTLKVQPAELEDSGVYFCASSQERESWFGNEQFFGPGTRLTVL.

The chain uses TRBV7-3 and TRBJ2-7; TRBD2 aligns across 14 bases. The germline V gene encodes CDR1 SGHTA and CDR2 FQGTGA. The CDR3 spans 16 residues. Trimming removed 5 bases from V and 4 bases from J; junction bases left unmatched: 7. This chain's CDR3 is CASSGSRTSGGYEQYF. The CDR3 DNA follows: TGTGCCAGCAGCGGATCGCGGACTAGCGGGGGGTACGAGCAGTACTTC.

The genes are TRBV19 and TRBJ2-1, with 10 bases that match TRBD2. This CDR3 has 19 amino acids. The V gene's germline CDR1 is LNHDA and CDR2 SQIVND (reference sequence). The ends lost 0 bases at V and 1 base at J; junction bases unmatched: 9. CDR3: CASSIDLRAGGVSYNEQFF. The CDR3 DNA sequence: TGTGCCAGTAGTATAGATTTGAGAGCGGGAGGGGTTTCCTACAATGAGCAGTTCTTC. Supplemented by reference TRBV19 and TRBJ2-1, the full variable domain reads DGGITQSPKYLFRKEGQNVTLSCEQNLNHDAMYWYRQDPGQGLRLIYYSQIVNDFQKGDIAEGYSVSREKKESFPLTVTSAQKNPTAFYLCASSIDLRAGGVSYNEQFFGPGTRLTVL.

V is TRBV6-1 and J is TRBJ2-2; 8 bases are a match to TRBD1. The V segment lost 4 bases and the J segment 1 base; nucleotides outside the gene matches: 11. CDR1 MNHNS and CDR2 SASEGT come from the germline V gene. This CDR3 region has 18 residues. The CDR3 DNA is TGTGCCAGCAGTGGCAGGGGGCGCCTTCCCGGGAACACCGGGGAGCTGTTTTTT. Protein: CASSGRGRLPGNTGELFF.

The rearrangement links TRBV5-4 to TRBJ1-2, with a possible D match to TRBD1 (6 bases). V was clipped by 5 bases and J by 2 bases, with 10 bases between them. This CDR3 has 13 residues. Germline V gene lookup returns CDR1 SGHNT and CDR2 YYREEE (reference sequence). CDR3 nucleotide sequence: TGTGCCAGCAGTCCTGGACAGAACTATGGCTACACCTTC. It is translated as CASSPGQNYGYTF.

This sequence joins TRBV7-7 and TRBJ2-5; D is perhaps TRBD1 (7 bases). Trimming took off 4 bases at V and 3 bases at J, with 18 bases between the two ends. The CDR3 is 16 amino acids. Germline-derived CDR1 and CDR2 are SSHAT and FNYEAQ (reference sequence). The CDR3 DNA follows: TGTGCCAGCAGCTCAGGGGGGCTCGGTAGGGAAGAGACCCAGTACTTC. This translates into CASSSGGLGREETQYF.

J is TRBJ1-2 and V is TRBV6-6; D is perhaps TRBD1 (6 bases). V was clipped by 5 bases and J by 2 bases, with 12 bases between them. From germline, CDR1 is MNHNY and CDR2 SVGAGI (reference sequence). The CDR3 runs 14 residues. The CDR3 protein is CASSTGRPNYGYTF. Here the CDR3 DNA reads TGTGCCAGCAGTACAGGGCGTCCAAACTATGGCTACACCTTC.